The clone carrying this T cell receptor beta chain was detected only once. Each library that profiled naive CD8 cells came from roughly 20,000 to 1,000,000 sorted cells with 10%, 30% or 50% RNA. TCRdb ran MiXCR on the PCR reads and lists one entry per CDR3 protein. Among about 65,000 distinct CDR3 sequences listed, around 20% were seen once. V shed 5 bases and J 2 bases; nucleotides not matched to a gene: 5. The CDR3 extends over 14 amino acids. CDR1 and CDR2 (germline): DFQATT, SNEGSKA (reference sequence). This entry comes from a study of molecular identifiers for immune sequencing clone quantification.

This clonotype was sampled from a human donor in good health. Some libraries in this study had Jurkat cell RNA spiked in. The specimen was naive CD8+ T cells from blood, with Jurkat cell RNA spiked in. Documented subset: FACS-sorted CD8+CD4-CCR7+CD45RA+ naive T cells. J is TRBJ2-5 and V is TRBV20-1, with TRBD1 matching 10 bases. The CDR3 region has the DNA TGCAGTGCTCTGAGGACAGGGGGACAAGAGACCCAGTACTTC. Amino acids: CSALRTGGQETQYF.